The sequence of this T cell receptor beta chain was determined in a study of T cells in Graves' hyperthyroidism and ophthalmopathy. TCR beta CDR3 sequences were amplified from RNA transcripts. HTBI primers were the set used in a first-round RT-PCR of the TCR CDR3. TCRdb recomputed calls from the multiplex PCR reads with MiXCR, one row per CDR3 protein. The sample consists of roughly 580,000 distinct CDR3 sequences, around 13% of them appearing once. The CDR3 runs 18 residues. Trimming at V came to 0 bases and at J to 2 bases, leaving 11 bases not matched to a gene. Germline lookup yields CDR1 LGHDT and CDR2 YNNKEL (reference sequence). This clonotype came up many times. Its matching antigen is unknown. The study, taken as a whole, reports: Ophthalmopathy, as predicted by the model, came a median about six months after the prediction.

In patients aged 18 to 65, hyperthyroidism was newly diagnosed, with duration under 2 months. First hyperthyroidism diagnosis is when the blood sample was obtained, before any ophthalmopathy symptoms. The sequence was collected from a woman in her twenties or thirties with Graves' hyperthyroidism that later progressed to Graves' ophthalmopathy. Source material: blood. The J gene is TRBJ2-3, the V gene TRBV3-1, with 7 nucleotides matching TRBD2. The CDR3 DNA follows: TGTGCCAGCAGCCAAGATAGTCTTAGCGGGCGCTTCACAGATACGCAGTATTTT. The encoded protein is CASSQDSLSGRFTDTQYF.